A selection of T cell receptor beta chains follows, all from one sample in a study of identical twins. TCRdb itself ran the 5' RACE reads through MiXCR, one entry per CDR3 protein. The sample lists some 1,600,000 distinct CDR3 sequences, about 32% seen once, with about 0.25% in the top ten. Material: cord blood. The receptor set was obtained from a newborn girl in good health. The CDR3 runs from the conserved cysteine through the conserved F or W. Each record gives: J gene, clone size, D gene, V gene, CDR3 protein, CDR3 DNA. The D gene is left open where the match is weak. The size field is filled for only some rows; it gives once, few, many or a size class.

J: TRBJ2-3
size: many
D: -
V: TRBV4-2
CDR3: CASSTLTRSDHTQYF
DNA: TGTGCCAGCAGCACACTGACCCGCAGCGACCATACGCAGTATTTT

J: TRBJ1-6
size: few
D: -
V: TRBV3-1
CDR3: CASSQGPTGDSSPLHF
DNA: TGTGCCAGCAGCCAAGGACCGACAGGAGACAGTTCACCCCTCCACTTT

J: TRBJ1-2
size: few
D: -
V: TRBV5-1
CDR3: CASSYETRPTLYGYTF
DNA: TGCGCCAGCAGCTACGAGACAAGGCCTACCCTCTATGGCTACACCTTC

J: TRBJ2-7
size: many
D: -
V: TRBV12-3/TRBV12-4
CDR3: CASSALPYEQYF
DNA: TGTGCCAGCAGTGCCCTTCCCTACGAGCAGTACTTC

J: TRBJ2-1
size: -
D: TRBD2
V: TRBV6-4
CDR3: CASSSSGLAGGSLSYNEQFF
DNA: TGTGCCAGCAGTTCATCGGGACTAGCGGGAGGATCACTCTCCTACAATGAGCAGTTCTTC

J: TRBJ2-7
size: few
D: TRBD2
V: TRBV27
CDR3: CASAPLAGGDYEQYF
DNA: TGTGCCAGCGCACCTCTAGCGGGAGGGGACTACGAGCAGTACTTC

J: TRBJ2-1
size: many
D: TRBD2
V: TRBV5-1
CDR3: CASSLASGSNEQFF
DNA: TGCGCCAGCAGCTTGGCTAGCGGGAGCAATGAGCAGTTCTTC

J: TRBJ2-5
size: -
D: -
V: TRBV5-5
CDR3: CASRPSPETQYF
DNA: TGTGCCAGCAGACCTAGTCCAGAGACCCAGTACTTC

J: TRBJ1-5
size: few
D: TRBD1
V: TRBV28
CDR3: CASSSQIRGANQPQHF
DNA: TGTGCCAGCAGTTCGCAAATCAGGGGGGCGAATCAGCCCCAGCATTTT

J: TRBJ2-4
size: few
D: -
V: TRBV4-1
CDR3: CASSQEGVAPKNIQYF
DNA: TGCGCCAGCAGCCAAGAGGGGGTGGCTCCCAAAAACATTCAGTACTTC

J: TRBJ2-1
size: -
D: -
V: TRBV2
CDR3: CASRKLPGTRSYNEQFF
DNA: TGTGCCAGCAGAAAGCTACCCGGGACTCGCTCCTACAATGAGCAGTTCTTC

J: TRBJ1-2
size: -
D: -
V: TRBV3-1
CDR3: CASSQVSQRYGYTF
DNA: TGTGCCAGCAGCCAAGTCTCACAGCGCTATGGCTACACCTTC

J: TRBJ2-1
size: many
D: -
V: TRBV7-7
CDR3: CASSLKGGDEQFF
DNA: TGTGCTAGCAGCTTAAAGGGTGGGGATGAGCAGTTCTTC

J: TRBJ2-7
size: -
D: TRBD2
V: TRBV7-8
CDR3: CASSIRLAGRSYEQYF
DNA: TGTGCCAGCAGCATAAGACTAGCGGGGCGCTCCTACGAGCAGTACTTC

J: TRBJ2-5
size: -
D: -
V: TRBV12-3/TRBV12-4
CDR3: CASRWTGRGNEQYF
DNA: TGTGCCAGCAGATGGACAGGGAGGGGGAATGAGCAGTACTTC

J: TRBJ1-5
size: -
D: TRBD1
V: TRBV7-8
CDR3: CASSFRDRVGNQPQHF
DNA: TGTGCCAGCAGCTTTAGGGACAGGGTAGGGAATCAGCCCCAGCATTTT

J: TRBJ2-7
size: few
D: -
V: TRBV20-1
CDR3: CRALRDSSYEQYF
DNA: TGCAGGGCGCTCCGGGACTCCTCCTACGAGCAGTACTTC

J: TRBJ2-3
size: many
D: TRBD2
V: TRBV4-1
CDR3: CASSRGLARTDTQYF
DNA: TGTGCCAGCAGCCGGGGACTAGCGAGGACAGATACGCAGTATTTT

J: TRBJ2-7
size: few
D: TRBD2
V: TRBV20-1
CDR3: CSARGDSGGTYEQYF
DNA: TGCAGTGCTAGAGGGGATAGCGGGGGGACCTACGAGCAGTACTTC

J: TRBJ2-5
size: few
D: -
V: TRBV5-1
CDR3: CASSLAAGGVETQYF
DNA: TGCGCCAGCAGCTTGGCCGCTGGCGGTGTAGAGACCCAGTACTTC

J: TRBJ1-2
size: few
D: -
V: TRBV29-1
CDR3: CSVAGTDDYGYTF
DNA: TGCAGCGTTGCCGGGACGGACGACTATGGCTACACCTTC

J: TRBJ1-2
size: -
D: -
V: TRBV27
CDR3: CASSSKSGTRGTF
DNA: TGTGCCAGCAGTTCTAAATCCGGGACCCGCGGCACCTTC

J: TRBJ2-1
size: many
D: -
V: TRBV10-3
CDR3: CAISPRPPEFDEQFF
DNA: TGTGCCATCAGTCCACGGCCCCCCGAATTTGATGAGCAGTTCTTC

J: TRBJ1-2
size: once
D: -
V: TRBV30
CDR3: CAWYRNYGYTF
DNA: TGTGCCTGGTACCGCAACTATGGCTACACCTTC

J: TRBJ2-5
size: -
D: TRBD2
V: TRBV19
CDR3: CASSMGLAGETQYF
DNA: TGTGCCAGTAGTATGGGACTAGCGGGAGAGACCCAGTACTTC

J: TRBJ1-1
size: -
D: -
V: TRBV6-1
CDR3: CASRQPQGNTEAFF
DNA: TGTGCCAGCAGACAGCCACAGGGGAACACTGAAGCTTTCTTT

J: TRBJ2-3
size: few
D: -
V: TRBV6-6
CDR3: CASSSGQHTRGATQYF
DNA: TGTGCCAGCAGTTCCGGCCAACACACCAGGGGAGCAACGCAGTATTTT

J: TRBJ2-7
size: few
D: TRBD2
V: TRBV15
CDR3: CATSTRLAPPYEQYF
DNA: TGTGCCACCAGCACACGACTAGCGCCTCCCTACGAGCAGTACTTC

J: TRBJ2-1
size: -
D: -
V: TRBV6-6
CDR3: CASSYNGAYNEQFF
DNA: TGTGCCAGCAGTTACAACGGGGCCTACAATGAGCAGTTCTTC

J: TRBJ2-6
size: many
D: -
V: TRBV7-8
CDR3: CASKDLSGANVLTF
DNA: TGTGCCAGCAAAGACCTCTCTGGGGCCAACGTCCTGACTTTC

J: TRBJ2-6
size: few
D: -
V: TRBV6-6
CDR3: CALETNSGANVLTF
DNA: TGTGCCTTAGAGACCAACTCTGGGGCCAACGTCCTGACTTTC

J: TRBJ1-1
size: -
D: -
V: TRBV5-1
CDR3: CASSLVDGGVTEAFF
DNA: TGCGCCAGCAGCTTGGTGGACGGGGGCGTCACTGAAGCTTTCTTT

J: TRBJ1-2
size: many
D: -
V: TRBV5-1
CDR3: CASSLEDGVYGYTF
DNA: TGCGCCAGCAGCTTGGAGGACGGAGTCTATGGCTACACCTTC

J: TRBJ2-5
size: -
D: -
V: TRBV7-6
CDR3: CASSLAQYF
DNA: TGTGCCAGCAGCTTAGCCCAGTACTTC

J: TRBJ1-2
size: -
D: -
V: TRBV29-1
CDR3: CSVLGGGVDYGYTF
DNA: TGCAGCGTTCTGGGTGGTGGGGTGGACTATGGCTACACCTTC

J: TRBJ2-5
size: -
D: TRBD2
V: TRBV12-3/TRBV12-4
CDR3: CTSSPPLVAGRMEQYF
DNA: TGTACCAGCAGTCCCCCTTTGGTAGCGGGCCGCATGGAGCAGTACTTC

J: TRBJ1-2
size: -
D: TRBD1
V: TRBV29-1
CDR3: CSAGQGPTYGYTF
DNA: TGCAGCGCGGGACAGGGGCCTACCTATGGCTACACCTTC

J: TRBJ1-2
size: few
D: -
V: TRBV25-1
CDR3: CASSEYTSNYGYTF
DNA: TGTGCCAGCAGTGAATACACCTCTAACTATGGCTACACCTTC

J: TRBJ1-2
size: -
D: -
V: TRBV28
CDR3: CASSLPGEGNYGYTF
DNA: TGTGCCAGCAGTTTACCAGGGGAGGGTAACTATGGCTACACCTTC

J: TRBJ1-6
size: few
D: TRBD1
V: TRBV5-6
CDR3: CASSHDRDSPLHF
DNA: TGTGCCAGCAGCCACGACAGGGACTCACCCCTCCACTTT